The 4 T cell receptor beta chains below all came from one sample that was sequenced in a study of cytomegalovirus exposure and HLA in healthy donors. Primers included in the PCR were 60 Vbeta and 13 Jbeta primers. Repertoires were generated with immunoSEQ multiplex PCR, while TCRdb's copy carries only in-frame clones and drops some. The sample records around 300,000 clones, around 65% being singletons. Sequencing was performed on PBMCs. The origin of the receptors is a female donor in good health and CMV-seronegative.

V gene TRBV28 combines with J gene TRBJ2-3; TRBD2 matches 9 bases. J gave up 1 base and V 5 bases, and 22 bases lay outside the gene matches. The germline gives CDR1 MDHEN, CDR2 SYDVKM. The CDR3 has 21 amino acids. The CDR3 DNA sequence: TGTGCCAGCAGTCGCCCTCCCCTTAGGGTAGCGGGAGCATTCGGCACAGATACGCAGTATTTT. Its translation is CASSRPPLRVAGAFGTDTQYF.

J is TRBJ2-3 and V is TRBV12-5; a possible D gene is TRBD2 (5 bases). The CDR3 length is 13 residues. CDR1 LGHNT and CDR2 FRNRAP come from the germline V gene. V lost 3 bases, J lost 1 base, and 5 bases lay in between. CDR3: CASGFSGTDTQYF. The CDR3 coding sequence is TGTGCTAGTGGTTTTAGCGGCACAGATACGCAGTATTTT.

The rearrangement links TRBV14 to TRBJ2-1; D is perhaps TRBD1 (5 bases). The germline gives CDR1 SGHDN, CDR2 FVKESK. This CDR3 spans 13 amino acids. V dropped 4 bases and J dropped 9 bases, with 13 bases sitting between them. The CDR3 spells CASSPYRNSEQFF. CDR3 DNA: TGTGCCAGCAGCCCGTACAGGAACAGTGAGCAGTTCTTC.

The chain uses TRBV7-9 and TRBJ2-5; 7 bases map to TRBD2. Germline CDR1 is SEHNR and CDR2 is FQNEAQ (reference sequence). CDR3 length: 14 amino acids. V lost 6 bases, J lost 4 bases, and 8 bases stayed unmatched. The DNA for the CDR3 is TGTGCCAGCAGTTCCCGACTAGCTGGAGAGACCCAGTACTTC. Translation gives CASSSRLAGETQYF. The full variable domain, in which reference TRBV7-9 and TRBJ2-5 provide the parts outside the CDR3, is DTGVSQNPRHKITKRGQNVTFRCDPISEHNRLYWYRQTLGQGPEFLTYFQNEAQLEKSRLLSDRFSAERPKGSFSTLEIQRTEQGDSAMYLCASSSRLAGETQYFGPGTRLLVL.